This TCR beta chain was sequenced for a study of regulatory T cells in long-lasting Graves disease (dated by TCRdb to about 2021). Broadly, across the study: Antithyroid drugs had been taken for less than 3 months by newly diagnosed Graves' disease patients. Patients with persistent Graves' disease were compared with patients with newly diagnosed Graves' disease using TCR sequencing and RNA sequencing of peripheral blood. The study was registered as a clinical trial and conducted in China. TCR sequencing covered around 13 persistent and roughly 20 newly diagnosed Graves' disease patients, some 33 samples in total. Overall results and qualifications from the work: Compared with newly diagnosed patients, patients with persistent Graves' disease had lower TCR Shannon entropy and fewer highly expanded clones, which suggests clonal expansion. Sequencing and analysis were restricted to the TCR beta chain. The study examined only peripheral blood because the primary lesion, thyroid tissue, could not be accessed. More public clonotypes were shared among persistent patients (around 3,000) than among newly diagnosed patients (over 900). Persistent disease showed preferential use of TRBV28, TRBJ1-2 and TRBJ2-5, whereas newly diagnosed disease favored TRBV20-1 and TRBJ2-1. As a limitation, the authors acknowledged that the small sample size may reduce accuracy.

The germline V gene provides CDR1 SQVTM and CDR2 ANQGSEA. Reading from cysteine to phenylalanine, the CDR3 counts 16 amino acids. Only CDR3 DNA is held: 48 bases, read in frame from base 1. Trimming removed 4 bases from V and 0 bases from J, leaving 16 bases between the germline ends. To prepare the library, multiplex PCR was applied. Sequenced on an Illumina HiSeq 4000. To build TCR beta libraries, CDR3 regions were amplified by Arm-PCR using iRepertoire HTBI primers. Before sequencing, the PCR products went through gel purification. The authors' analysis ran thus. Across samples, about 64 TRBV and 13 to 15 TRBJ segments were identified and used for gene usage analysis of CDR3 amino acid clonotypes. COPE and FqMerger were used to merge the filtered high-quality paired reads into contigs. BLAST was used to align contigs to IMGT TRBV, TRBD and TRBJ reference genes, with CDR3 defined following IMGT. Clonotypes above 0.1% frequency were classified as highly expanded clones. Shannon entropy served as the measure of repertoire diversity, while the Gini coefficient captured V-J evenness. A clonotype found in more than one individual was treated as public. The raw public data were reprocessed by TCRdb itself: fastp quality trimming at Q25, MiXCR clonotype calling, in-frame beta chains only. Each CDR3 protein appears once, grouped with its most common genes and DNA. These V and J calls derive from TCRdb rather than the authors' analysis. The sample has 440,000 or so distinct CDR3 sequences on record, around 14% of them singletons. The biggest ten clones account for 16% of the sample.

There are a few counts of this clonotype. Its antigen has not been determined. Base-call qualities are not available, and no considerably larger clone is one nucleotide away. The time point label corresponds to: newly diagnosed GD, antithyroid drugs for less than 3 months. RNA was extracted from PBMCs in TRIzol for both TCR sequencing and RNA sequencing. The diagnosis of Graves' disease was made according to American Thyroid Association guidelines. Recruitment of patients was carried out at an endocrinology department in Xi'an, China. Each patient gave approximately 8.8 milliliters of peripheral blood, collected in an EDTA anticoagulant tube. Ficoll Paque Plus density gradient separation was used to isolate PBMCs, and no additional T cell sorting was done. RNA quality was checked with an Agilent 2100 Bioanalyzer and agarose gel, and concentration with a NanoDrop 2000. These data also formed part of another study, on T cells in Graves' hyperthyroidism and ophthalmopathy. As that second paper reports: Stable Graves' hyperthyroidism was defined as the absence of progression to ophthalmopathy over 18 months of follow-up. Hyperthyroidism patients were newly diagnosed, with disease duration under 2 months, and aged 18 to 65 years. The study excluded patients with uncontrolled infections, other autoimmune diseases, pregnancy or lactation. Clinical symptoms, serum thyroxine and TRAb, thyroid ultrasound, and orbital computed tomography formed the basis for the diagnoses. A first-round RT-PCR of the TCR CDR3 used the HTBI primer set with the Qiagen OneStep RT-PCR kit. Blood samples also contained most of the expanded thyroid clonotypes (frequency above 0.001), which suggests that blood repertoires may reflect thyroid immune responses. Ophthalmopathy was separated from stable hyperthyroidism by a 13 V-J signature model, with 85% to 90% sensitivity and about 81% specificity obtained in cross-validation and 80%/75% obtained in testing. During validation, the model predicted progression to ophthalmopathy a median of approximately six months ahead of onset, with more than 55% sensitivity and 72% to 80% specificity. A discovery cohort of about 95 patients, fewer than 50 with Graves' ophthalmopathy and 55 to 60 with stable Graves' hyperthyroidism, was used to find distinguishing TCR V-J signatures. Whether ophthalmopathy could be predicted prospectively was tested in an independent validation cohort made up of fewer than 20 hyperthyroidism patients plus 17 patients who later progressed to ophthalmopathy. The 90 or so discovery patients were randomly split 7:3 into training and test sets. Thyroid tissue and blood T-cell repertoires from six Graves' hyperthyroidism patients were also compared in the study. After sampling, hyperthyroidism patients received methimazole starting at 30 mg daily, and ophthalmopathy patients received high-dose intravenous methylprednisolone. A second multiplex PCR round built the libraries, followed by size selection and purification. Sequencing of the libraries was done on an Illumina HiSeq2000 using paired-end 100 bp reads. SOAPnuke was used to process the raw data, throwing out any read that contained adapters or uncalled bases, had a mean Phred below 15, or lacked an exact constant-primer or identifier match. High-quality paired reads were merged with COPE v1.2.5, and unique nucleotide sequences were defined as clonotypes. MiTCR v1.1 was used to align the clonotypes against IMGT TRBV, TRBD and TRBJ reference segments. Analysis was restricted to V-J combinations with a frequency above 0.0001, which covered about 99% of repertoires. The TCS score was defined as the ratio of F50 (clonal expansion) to E x V (chaos), calculated using BLOSUM62-based TCRdist between CDR3 peptides within each V-J. Welch's t-statistics and random forest reduced fewer than 550 V-J features to 13, which were used in a naive Bayes classifier (R e1071). Sample size was not statistically predetermined, and investigators were not blinded to group allocation. The paper describes TCR Vbeta CDR3 sequencing of about 140 peripheral blood samples, made up of fewer than 50 ophthalmopathy patients, 70 to 80 hyperthyroidism patients and roughly 17 progressor patients.

The TCR was taken from a woman between 25 and 40 years old with Graves disease. Donor details come from another sample of the same person, matched by shared clones. The material was peripheral blood mononuclear cells (PBMCs), obtained at new diagnosis, from a patient treated with antithyroid drugs. The V and J segments used are TRBV29-1 and TRBJ1-3; the D gene cannot be resolved reliably. The CDR3 in this case is CSVGGFDIYSGNTIYF. The nucleotide sequence is TGCAGCGTTGGTGGATTTGACATCTACTCTGGAAACACCATATATTTT.